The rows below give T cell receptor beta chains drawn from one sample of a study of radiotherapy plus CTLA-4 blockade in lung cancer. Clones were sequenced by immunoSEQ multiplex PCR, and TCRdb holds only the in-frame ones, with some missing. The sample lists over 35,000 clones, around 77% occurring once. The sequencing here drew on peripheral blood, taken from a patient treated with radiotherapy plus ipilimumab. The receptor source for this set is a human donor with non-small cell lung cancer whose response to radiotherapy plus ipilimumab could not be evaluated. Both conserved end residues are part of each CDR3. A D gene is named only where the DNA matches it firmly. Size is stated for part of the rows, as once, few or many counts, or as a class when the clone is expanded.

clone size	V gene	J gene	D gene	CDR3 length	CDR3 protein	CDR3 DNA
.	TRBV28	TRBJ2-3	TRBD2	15	CASRASGSEADTQYF	TGTGCCAGCAGGGCTAGCGGGAGCGAAGCAGATACGCAGTATTTT
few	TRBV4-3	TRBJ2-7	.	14	CASSQDRGSYEQYF	TGCGCCAGCAGCCAAGATAGAGGGTCCTACGAGCAGTACTTC
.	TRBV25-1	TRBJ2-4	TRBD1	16	CASSLQGTGVKNIQYF	TGTGCCAGCAGTTTACAGGGGACAGGGGTGAAAAACATTCAGTACTTC
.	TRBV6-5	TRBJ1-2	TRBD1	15	CASRTRQGALYGYTF	TGTGCCAGCAGGACTAGACAGGGGGCGCTTTATGGCTACACCTTC
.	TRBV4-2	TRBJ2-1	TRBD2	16	CASSPRGGGGGNEQFF	TGTGCCAGCAGCCCACGGGGGGGCGGGGGTGGAAATGAGCAGTTCTTC
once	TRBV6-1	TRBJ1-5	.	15	CASSNFDSFNQPQHF	TGTGCCAGCAGTAACTTCGACAGTTTCAATCAGCCCCAGCATTTT
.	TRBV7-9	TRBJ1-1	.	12	CASSFAGGEAFF	TGTGCCAGCAGCTTCGCCGGGGGTGAAGCTTTCTTT
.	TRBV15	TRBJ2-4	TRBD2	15	CATGGAGATKNIQYF	TGTGCCACCGGGGGAGCGGGGGCCACCAAAAACATTCAGTACTTC
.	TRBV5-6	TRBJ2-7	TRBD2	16	CASSPTRTSGTTEQYF	TGTGCCAGCAGCCCTACCCGGACTAGCGGGACCACAGAGCAGTACTTC
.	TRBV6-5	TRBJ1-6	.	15	CASSYTDSNNSPLHF	TGTGCCAGCAGTTACACGGACAGTAATAATTCACCCCTCCACTTT
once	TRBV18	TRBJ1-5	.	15	CASSPRGRVGQPQHF	TGTGCCAGCTCACCAAGGGGCAGGGTTGGTCAGCCCCAGCATTTT
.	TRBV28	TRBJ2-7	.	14	CASSLGRSSYEQYF	TGTGCCAGCAGTTTGGGGAGGAGCTCCTACGAGCAGTACTTC
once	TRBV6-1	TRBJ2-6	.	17	CASSEVAGRGGANVLTF	TGTGCCAGCAGTGAAGTGGCCGGCCGAGGAGGGGCCAACGTCCTGACTTTC
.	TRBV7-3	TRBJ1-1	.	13	CASSYGGDTEAFF	TGTGCCAGCAGCTACGGAGGGGACACTGAAGCTTTCTTT
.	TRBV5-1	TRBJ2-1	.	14	CASSLGSTYNEQFF	TGCGCCAGCAGCTTGGGCAGTACCTACAATGAGCAGTTCTTC
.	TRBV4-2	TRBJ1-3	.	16	CASSQVAGTTGNTIYF	TGTGCCAGCAGCCAAGTCGCCGGGACAACTGGAAACACCATATATTTT
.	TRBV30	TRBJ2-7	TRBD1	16	CAWSVWGTANLYEQYF	TGTGCCTGGAGTGTTTGGGGGACAGCCAACCTCTACGAGCAGTACTTC
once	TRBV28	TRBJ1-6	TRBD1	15	CASSSIDRDNSPLHF	TGTGCCAGCAGTTCAATAGACAGGGATAATTCACCCCTCCACTTT
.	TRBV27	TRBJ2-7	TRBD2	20	CASSFHPRTSGQSVSYEQYF	TGTGCCAGCAGTTTTCACCCCCGGACTAGCGGGCAAAGCGTCTCCTACGAGCAGTACTTC
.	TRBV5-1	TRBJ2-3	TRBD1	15	CASSLMGQGLDTQYF	TGCGCCAGCAGCTTGATGGGACAGGGATTAGATACGCAGTATTTT
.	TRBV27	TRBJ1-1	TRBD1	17	CASSSWDRGKGGSKAFF	TGTGCCAGCAGTTCCTGGGACAGGGGCAAGGGGGGCTCGAAAGCTTTCTTT
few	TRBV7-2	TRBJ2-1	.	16	CASSQVSTSSYNEQFF	TGTGCCAGCAGCCAAGTGAGCACGAGCTCCTACAATGAGCAGTTCTTC
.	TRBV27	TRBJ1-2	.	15	CASSLSRGGADGYTF	TGTGCCAGCAGTTTAAGCAGGGGTGGTGCTGATGGCTACACCTTC
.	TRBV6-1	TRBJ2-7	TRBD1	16	CASSEAQGQGVYEQYF	TGTGCCAGCAGTGAAGCGCAGGGGCAGGGGGTCTACGAGCAGTACTTC
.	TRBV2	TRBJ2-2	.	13	CASSYRETGELFF	TGTGCCAGCAGCTATAGGGAGACCGGGGAGCTGTTTTTT